The T cell receptor beta chain under discussion was sequenced for a study of T cell repertoires in cytomegalovirus infection. The wider study: An indication of both CMV infection and matching HLA type came from public TCR beta signatures.

TCRdb recomputed calls from the reads with MiXCR, one row per CDR3 protein. The table shows hundreds of thousands of distinct CDR3 sequences, with about 30% occurring only once. CDR3 length: 17 residues. Germline loops: CDR1 MNHEY, CDR2 SVGEGT. V was trimmed by 2 bases and J by 4 bases, leaving 18 bases between them. For this clonotype: Its specificity is not known.

The sample consisted of cultured PBMCs, taken from culture after CMV antigen stimulation. The rearrangement joins TRBV6-2 or TRBV6-3 to TRBJ1-5; no definite D call. The clonotype was recovered from a human donor in good health (CMV status not recorded). Some clones in this sample may be carry-over from other donors' samples. The CDR3 sequence is CASSYVRPELRNQPQHF. Here the CDR3 DNA reads TGTGCCAGCAGTTACGTTAGGCCGGAACTTAGGAATCAGCCCCAGCATTTT.